Listed below are T cell receptor beta chains from one sample, sequenced in a study of graft-versus-host responses after intestinal transplantation. Measured with immunoSEQ multiplex PCR; TCRdb has only the in-frame clones, and not every one. This sample has around 100,000 clones, with about 92% found just once. For these TCRs, the target antigens are not known. This sample comprised unstimulated CD8+ T cells sorted from spleen or lymph node cells, obtained before transplant. Every receptor here comes from a human donor who was the organ donor for an intestinal transplant. Both conserved end residues are part of each CDR3. The D gene is left open where the match is weak. Clone size is shown for a subset of rows, as once, few, many or a class of expanded clone.

CDR3nt: TGTGCCTGGGAACCGCAGGGGCACACTGAAGCTTTCTTT
CDR3aa: CAWEPQGHTEAFF
v_gene: TRBV30
j_gene: TRBJ1-1
d_gene: .
abundance: once

CDR3nt: TGTGCCAGCAGCCGGGGACAGCAAGAGACCCAGTACTTC
CDR3aa: CASSRGQQETQYF
v_gene: TRBV7-3
j_gene: TRBJ2-5
d_gene: TRBD1
abundance: .

CDR3nt: TGTGCCAGCAGTGGCCGGGACAGCCATGAAGAGACCCAGTACTTC
CDR3aa: CASSGRDSHEETQYF
v_gene: TRBV28
j_gene: TRBJ2-5
d_gene: TRBD1
abundance: .

CDR3nt: TGTGCCAGCAGCTTAGGGCCCCAAGGGAGCTACGAGCAGTACTTC
CDR3aa: CASSLGPQGSYEQYF
v_gene: TRBV11-2
j_gene: TRBJ2-7
d_gene: .
abundance: .

CDR3nt: TGTGCCAGCAGCCAACTAGCGGGAGGCTCCTACGAGGCGTACTTC
CDR3aa: CASSQLAGGSYEAYF
v_gene: TRBV6-5
j_gene: TRBJ2-7
d_gene: TRBD2
abundance: once

CDR3nt: TGTGCCAGCAGCGTCGCAGGGGGCGGGGAGCTGTTTTTT
CDR3aa: CASSVAGGGELFF
v_gene: TRBV9
j_gene: TRBJ2-2
d_gene: TRBD1
abundance: .

CDR3nt: TGCGCCAGCAGCCAAGTGGGGGGTGGGAGAGATACGCAGTATTTT
CDR3aa: CASSQVGGGRDTQYF
v_gene: TRBV4-1
j_gene: TRBJ2-3
d_gene: .
abundance: .

CDR3nt: TGTGCCAGCAGTTTCCAGGGGAAGGGTGAGCAGTTCTTC
CDR3aa: CASSFQGKGEQFF
v_gene: TRBV9
j_gene: TRBJ2-1
d_gene: .
abundance: .

CDR3nt: TGCGCCAGCAGCCAAGAGACAGGGGGGAACTATGGCTACACCTTC
CDR3aa: CASSQETGGNYGYTF
v_gene: TRBV4-1
j_gene: TRBJ1-2
d_gene: TRBD1
abundance: .

CDR3nt: TGTGCCAGCAGCTTAGAGTCTAGCGGTGATTACGAGCAGTACTTC
CDR3aa: CASSLESSGDYEQYF
v_gene: TRBV7-6
j_gene: TRBJ2-7
d_gene: TRBD2
abundance: .

CDR3nt: TGTGCCAGCAAAACGGACAGGATGGACTACGAGCAGTACTTC
CDR3aa: CASKTDRMDYEQYF
v_gene: TRBV11-2
j_gene: TRBJ2-7
d_gene: TRBD1
abundance: .

CDR3nt: TGTGCCAGCAGTCGACGGGTCACAGATACGCAGTATTTT
CDR3aa: CASSRRVTDTQYF
v_gene: TRBV6-5
j_gene: TRBJ2-3
d_gene: .
abundance: .

CDR3nt: TGTGCCAGCAGCTTAGTCGGCGGGAGCGACGAGCAGTACTTC
CDR3aa: CASSLVGGSDEQYF
v_gene: TRBV7-6
j_gene: TRBJ2-7
d_gene: TRBD2
abundance: .

CDR3nt: TGTGCCAGCAGCTTAAGGCCTTACAATGAGCAGTTCTTC
CDR3aa: CASSLRPYNEQFF
v_gene: TRBV7-8
j_gene: TRBJ2-1
d_gene: .
abundance: .

CDR3nt: TGTGCCAGCAGTTTGGATGAAAAACTGTTTTTT
CDR3aa: CASSLDEKLFF
v_gene: TRBV28
j_gene: TRBJ1-4
d_gene: .
abundance: .

CDR3nt: TGTGCCAGCAGCCTGGGCGGGAGCTCCTACGAGCAGTACTTC
CDR3aa: CASSLGGSSYEQYF
v_gene: TRBV5-4
j_gene: TRBJ2-7
d_gene: TRBD2
abundance: .

CDR3nt: TGTGCCAGCAGCTTGGTCTCAAATGAGCAGTTCTTC
CDR3aa: CASSLVSNEQFF
v_gene: TRBV5-6
j_gene: TRBJ2-1
d_gene: .
abundance: .

CDR3nt: TGTGCCAGCAGCCTCGGGACAGGGCTAAAACACGAGCAGTACTTC
CDR3aa: CASSLGTGLKHEQYF
v_gene: TRBV13
j_gene: TRBJ2-7
d_gene: TRBD1
abundance: .

CDR3nt: TGTGCCAGTAGTTCGACAGGGGAGACCCAGTACTTC
CDR3aa: CASSSTGETQYF
v_gene: TRBV19
j_gene: TRBJ2-5
d_gene: TRBD1
abundance: .

CDR3nt: TGTGCCAGCAGCACCTTGGGGGACCCAAGAGACACAGATACGCAGTATTTT
CDR3aa: CASSTLGDPRDTDTQYF
v_gene: TRBV13
j_gene: TRBJ2-3
d_gene: .
abundance: .

CDR3nt: TGTGCCAGCCACCCGACCCGGAGCTCCTACAATGAGCAGTTCTTC
CDR3aa: CASHPTRSSYNEQFF
v_gene: TRBV7-2
j_gene: TRBJ2-1
d_gene: .
abundance: .

CDR3nt: TGCGCCAGCAGCCACTTCGCGGGTGGCTACGAGCAGTACTTC
CDR3aa: CASSHFAGGYEQYF
v_gene: TRBV4-1
j_gene: TRBJ2-7
d_gene: .
abundance: .

CDR3nt: TGTGCCAGTAGCGGGAGGGCCGCCGAGCAGTACTTC
CDR3aa: CASSGRAAEQYF
v_gene: TRBV19
j_gene: TRBJ2-7
d_gene: TRBD2
abundance: .

CDR3nt: TGTGCCAGCAGCCCTACAGGGACTAGCTCCTACGAGCAGTACTTC
CDR3aa: CASSPTGTSSYEQYF
v_gene: TRBV12-1
j_gene: TRBJ2-7
d_gene: .
abundance: .

CDR3nt: TGTGCCAGCACCACCGGAGAGACCCAGTACTTC
CDR3aa: CASTTGETQYF
v_gene: TRBV6-5
j_gene: TRBJ2-5
d_gene: .
abundance: .

CDR3nt: TGTGCCAGGGGGATAGCGGTTACCTACGAGCAGTACTTC
CDR3aa: CARGIAVTYEQYF
v_gene: TRBV14
j_gene: TRBJ2-7
d_gene: .
abundance: .

CDR3nt: TGTGCCAGCAGTTACTCAGGGAAGGGGGTACATGGCTACACCTTC
CDR3aa: CASSYSGKGVHGYTF
v_gene: TRBV6-5
j_gene: TRBJ1-2
d_gene: .
abundance: .